The clone carrying this T cell receptor beta chain has at least ten counts. This entry comes from a study of blood T cell repertoires in COVID-19. Study context: In each case, the material was cDNA or gDNA derived from T cells, B-cell-depleted T cells, or PBMCs.

Germline lookup yields CDR1 SGHTA and CDR2 FQGTGA. This CDR3 has 15 residues. After removal of 3 bases from V and 6 bases from J, the junction contained 6 bases not matched to a gene. Repertoires were generated with immunoSEQ multiplex PCR, while TCRdb's copy carries only in-frame clones and drops some. The table records some 220,000 clones, 86% of them present only once. Cohorts were based on clinical histories the participants reported. The clonotype comes from a woman in her forties with acute COVID-19. Sequencing was done on a sample of PBMCs or T cells enriched from blood (not recorded which). The rearrangement joins TRBV7-3 to TRBJ2-1; 9 bases align to TRBD2. Here the CDR3 reads CASSLASGAFNEQFF. DNA of the CDR3: TGTGCCAGCAGCTTGGCTAGCGGGGCTTTCAATGAGCAGTTCTTC.